These 29 T cell receptor beta chains came from one sample sequenced in a study of beta chain features in type 1 diabetes. Isolated RNA was reverse transcribed in full, so expressed TCRB transcripts were sequenced. TCRdb's copy holds only in-frame clones and misses some; the assay was immunoSEQ multiplex PCR. The table records 450,000 to 600,000 clones, roughly 30% of them present only once. Specimen: naive CD4+ T cells from blood. These TCRs come from a man between 18 and 29 years old in good health.

This clone was picked up a small number of times. V is TRBV4-2 and J is TRBJ2-5; TRBD1 agrees at 8 bases. Germline loops: CDR1 LGHNA, CDR2 YNFKEQ. Trimming at V came to 1 base and at J to 2 bases, leaving 3 bases not matched to a gene. The CDR3 loop spans 15 amino acids. In nucleotides, the CDR3 is TGTGCCAGCAGCCAAGTAAGGGACAGGCAAGAGACCCAGTACTTC. It codes for CASSQVRDRQETQYF.

The chain employs TRBV27 and TRBJ2-6, with TRBD1 as a possible D gene (6 bases). The CDR3 runs to 15 residues. Trimming cost V 2 bases and J 2 bases, with 7 bases left between them. CDR1 and CDR2 (germline): MNHEY, SMNVEV (reference sequence). CDR3 coding DNA: TGTGCCAGCAGTTTAGCAGGGGCTGGGGCCAACGTCCTGACTTTC. This encodes CASSLAGAGANVLTF.

The V and J genes are TRBV6-6 and TRBJ2-3; no reliable D call. CDR3 length: 13 amino acids. CDR1 and CDR2 from the germline V gene are MNHNY and SVGAGI (reference sequence). Trimming cost V 2 bases and J 4 bases, with 7 bases left between them. The CDR3 nucleotides are TGTGCCAGCAGTTACGCCCGGGCAGATACGCAGTATTTT. Translation gives CASSYARADTQYF.

CDR3 sequence reads: CAWSGSLHEQYF. For the CDR3, the DNA is TGTGCCTGGAGTGGTAGTCTCCACGAGCAGTACTTC. The chain links TRBV30 to TRBJ2-7; no clear D gene. The CDR3 loop spans 12 amino acids. Germline V CDR1 and CDR2: GTSNPN, SVGIG (reference sequence). Trimming took 1 base from V and 5 from J, leaving 9 bases between them.

In DNA, the CDR3 is TGCGCCAGCAGTCCCGGGACGGAGTATGGCTACACCTTC. Protein sequence: CASSPGTEYGYTF. The V gene is TRBV5-1, the J gene TRBJ1-2; possible D gene TRBD1, 5 bases. Deletions cut 5 bases from V and 5 bases from J, with 13 bases between. Looked up from germline, CDR1 is SGHRS and CDR2 is YFSETQ. The CDR3 extends over 13 amino acids.

This clone was counted a few times. The rearrangement joins TRBV2 to TRBJ1-5; 8 bases align to TRBD1. CDR3 length: 13 residues. Germline V gene lookup returns CDR1 SNHLY and CDR2 FYNNEI. Losses at the gene ends were 6 bases for V and 2 bases for J; bases not matched to a gene: 0. Here the CDR3 reads CASRDRGNQPQHF. In DNA, the CDR3 is TGTGCCAGCAGGGACAGGGGCAATCAGCCCCAGCATTTT. Filled out from reference TRBV2 and TRBJ1-5, the complete variable domain reads EPEVTQTPSHQVTQMGQEVILRCVPISNHLYFYWYRQILGQKVEFLVSFYNNEISEKSEIFDDQFSVERPDGSNFTLKIRSTKLEDSAMYFCASRDRGNQPQHFGDGTRLSIL.

V usage is TRBV19 and J usage is TRBJ1-2, with D possibly TRBD1 on 6 matching bases. The germline V gene encodes CDR1 LNHDA and CDR2 SQIVND (reference sequence). V lost 4 bases, J lost 3 bases, and 12 bases lay in between. This CDR3 comprises 14 residues. The CDR3 loop reads CASSNFRQDYGYTF. In DNA, the CDR3 is TGTGCCAGTAGTAATTTTCGACAGGACTATGGCTACACCTTC.

This clone was detected only once. The rearrangement uses TRBV15 and TRBJ2-1; 9 bases are a match to TRBD2. V lost 0 bases and J lost 5; bases outside the gene matches: 11. The CDR3 runs 18 residues. CDR1 is LNHNV, CDR2 YYDKDF, per germline (reference sequence). Here the CDR3 reads CATSRELPRIAGDNEQFF. CDR3 bases: TGTGCCACCAGCAGAGAATTACCCCGGATAGCGGGGGACAATGAGCAGTTCTTC.

This clone was seen a handful of times. This chain joins TRBV9 and TRBJ2-3; D gene unclear. The CDR3 consists of 16 residues. V was clipped by 1 base and J by 2 bases, with 14 bases between them. CDR1 and CDR2 (germline): SGDLS, YYNGEE. The CDR3 loop is CASSVQGFRATDTQYF. The CDR3 DNA reads as TGTGCCAGCAGCGTACAAGGGTTTCGCGCCACAGATACGCAGTATTTT.

The CDR3 nucleotides read TGTGCCAGCTCACAGCTCGGACTAGCGGGAGGGCCCACAGATACGCAGTATTTT. Residues: CASSQLGLAGGPTDTQYF. The chain uses TRBV18 and TRBJ2-3; 15 bases agree with TRBD2. This CDR3 region has 18 residues. Trimming cost V 4 bases and J 2 bases; bases outside gene matches: 7. Germline assignment: CDR1 KGHSH and CDR2 LQKENI.

The J gene is TRBJ2-4, the V gene TRBV28; D may be TRBD1 (6 bases). The CDR3 has 16 amino acids. The V gene lost 4 bases and the J gene lost 10 bases, with 23 bases spanning the gap. Germline V gives CDR1 MDHEN, CDR2 SYDVKM. The CDR3 DNA sequence: TGTGCCAGCAGTTCTACTTCTGGTAGACTAACAGGGATTCAGTACTTC. This sequence encodes CASSSTSGRLTGIQYF.

V usage is TRBV15 and J usage is TRBJ2-7, with D possibly matching TRBD2 (6 bases). CDR3 length: 14 amino acids. V lost 0 bases, J lost 2 bases, and 8 bases lay in between. Germline CDR1 LNHNV, CDR2 YYDKDF (reference sequence). The DNA for the CDR3 is TGTGCCACCAGCAGAGAAAGGACTACCTACGAGCAGTACTTC. It encodes CATSRERTTYEQYF.

This clone was detected only a few times. This sequence joins TRBV30 and TRBJ2-3, with no clear D. Trimming pared 4 bases from V and 6 bases from J, leaving 8 bases between. This CDR3 is 11 amino acids long. CDR1 and CDR2 from the germline V gene are GTSNPN and SVGIG (reference sequence). The CDR3 region is CAWTSRDTQYF. The CDR3 nucleotides read TGTGCCTGGACCTCTAGGGATACGCAGTATTTT.

This clone has just a few counts. The V gene is TRBV19, the J gene TRBJ2-7; D unclear. Germline lookup yields CDR1 LNHDA and CDR2 SQIVND (reference sequence). Trimming removed 4 bases from V and 3 bases from J, with 16 bases in between. CDR3 length: 15 residues. CDR3 residues: CASSKYVQSNYEQYF. CDR3 coding DNA: TGTGCCAGTAGTAAATACGTGCAGTCGAACTACGAGCAGTACTTC.

About this clone: One end of the junction does not line up with germline, which may come from a read error. This sequence joins TRBV14 and TRBJ1-4, with D perhaps matching TRBD1 (5 bases). Germline V gene lookup returns CDR1 SGHDN and CDR2 FVKESK. This CDR3 spans 15 amino acids. The chain's CDR3 is CASSHRTTLNERLFF. The DNA of the CDR3 is TGTGCCAGCAGCCACCGGACAACCCTAAATGAAAGACTGTTTTTT.

This clone was detected a few times. J is TRBJ2-1 and V is TRBV29-1; 10 bases are shared with TRBD2. CDR1 and CDR2 from the germline V gene are SQVTM and ANQGSEA. The CDR3 runs 14 residues. V lost 7 bases to trimming and J lost 3 bases; unmatched junction nucleotides: 6. In DNA, the CDR3 is TGCAGCGGTGGACTAGCGGAAAACTACAATGAGCAGTTCTTC. This gives the protein CSGGLAENYNEQFF.

The chain uses TRBV30 and TRBJ1-1; possibly TRBD1 for D (5 bases). Per germline, CDR1 GTSNPN and CDR2 SVGIG (reference sequence). There are 13 residues in the CDR3. The V gene lost 6 bases and the J gene lost 1 base, with 12 bases spanning the gap. The CDR3 spells CACSFGGNTEAFF. CDR3 coding DNA: TGTGCCTGTTCCTTCGGGGGGAACACTGAAGCTTTCTTT.

This clone was recorded a few times. The chain uses TRBV29-1 and TRBJ2-1; D tentatively reads TRBD1 or TRBD2 (5 bases each). Trimming took off 2 bases at V and 5 bases at J, with 13 bases between the two ends. This CDR3 region has 14 residues. Germline V lookup: CDR1 SQVTM, CDR2 ANQGSEA. CDR3 in amino acids: CSVETRRGHNEQFF. DNA of the CDR3: TGCAGCGTTGAAACCCGACGGGGACACAATGAGCAGTTCTTC.

The chain recombines TRBV19 with TRBJ1-1; D is uncertain. V lost 7 bases, J lost 4 bases, and 13 bases lay in between. The CDR3 runs 13 residues. Germline V gene data show CDR1 as LNHDA and CDR2 as SQIVND (reference sequence). This CDR3 reads CASTLRVATEAFF. For the CDR3, the DNA is TGTGCCAGTACGCTCCGGGTAGCCACTGAAGCTTTCTTT.

This chain joins TRBV7-9 and TRBJ2-7; D might be TRBD1 (5 bases). Per germline, CDR1 SEHNR and CDR2 FQNEAQ (reference sequence). The CDR3 has 14 residues. V lost 1 base and J 6 bases, leaving 13 bases between the germline ends. CDR3 sequence (DNA): TGTGCCAGCAGCTTAGAGACAGCCGGCGGCGAGCAGTACTTC. Its protein product is CASSLETAGGEQYF.

The rearrangement links TRBV6-5 to TRBJ1-1, with D possibly TRBD1 on 5 matching bases. Trimming shortened V by 8 bases and J by 3 bases, and 10 bases separated the two germline ends. CDR1 MNHEY and CDR2 SVGAGI come from the germline V gene. The CDR3 runs to 12 residues. The CDR3 sequence is CASRGSYTEAFF. The DNA of the CDR3 is TGTGCCAGCCGGGGGTCGTACACTGAAGCTTTCTTT.

V gene TRBV7-9 combines with J gene TRBJ2-3; D is possibly TRBD2 (6 bases). Trimming took 3 bases from V and 5 from J, leaving 18 bases between them. In germline, CDR1 is SEHNR, CDR2 FQNEAQ (reference sequence). This CDR3 is built from 16 residues. The CDR3 DNA follows: TGTGCCAGCAGCTTGGGTCGCAGGGCCGGGGGAGATACGCAGTATTTT. Translation gives CASSLGRRAGGDTQYF.

The gene calls are TRBV30 and TRBJ2-7; D possibly corresponds to TRBD1 (5 bases). The CDR3 totals 13 residues. Trimming pared 0 bases from V and 5 bases from J, leaving 11 bases between. Germline V lookup: CDR1 GTSNPN, CDR2 SVGIG (reference sequence). CDR3 protein: CAWSVLPGNEQYF. CDR3 DNA sequence: TGTGCCTGGAGTGTACTTCCAGGGAACGAGCAGTACTTC.

Only a few counts were recorded for this clone. This chain links TRBV19 with TRBJ2-1; D remains unclear. CDR3 length equals 12 residues. In germline, CDR1 is LNHDA, CDR2 SQIVND (reference sequence). V was shortened by 10 bases and J by 7 bases, with 14 bases between the two germline ends. Here the CDR3 reads CATKSLVNEQFF. The CDR3 nucleotides are TGTGCCACCAAGTCGTTAGTTAATGAGCAGTTCTTC.

V and J are TRBV28 and TRBJ2-7, with 7 nucleotides matching TRBD1. CDR1 and CDR2 from the germline V gene are MDHEN and SYDVKM. The CDR3 is 15 amino acids. V was pared by 0 bases and J by 2 bases, with 4 bases of the junction left unmatched. CDR3 sequence (DNA): TGTGCCAGCAGTTTATGGGGGGACAGAACCTACGAGCAGTACTTC. It codes for CASSLWGDRTYEQYF.

This clone was seen only a few times. At the DNA level, this CDR3 is encoded by other sequences in the same sample as well. This chain uses TRBV30 with TRBJ2-7; D not certain. The CDR3 has 12 residues. V lost 0 bases and J 1 base, leaving 4 bases between the germline ends. In germline, CDR1 is GTSNPN, CDR2 SVGIG (reference sequence). CDR3 region: CAWSVLSYEQYF. As DNA, the CDR3 is TGTGCCTGGAGTGTACTTTCCTACGAGCAGTACTTC.

CDR3 bases: TGCGCCAGCAGCTTTGCGGGAGGGAACAATGAGCAGTTCTTC. Its protein product is CASSFAGGNNEQFF. This rearrangement joins TRBV5-1 to TRBJ2-1, with 9 bases identical to TRBD2. Germline V gene lookup returns CDR1 SGHRS and CDR2 YFSETQ. This CDR3 is built from 14 residues. The V segment lost 2 bases and the J segment 5 bases; nucleotides outside the gene matches: 2.

This clone has more than one count but fewer than ten. V is TRBV30 and J is TRBJ2-2; 10 nucleotides agree with TRBD2. V shed 7 bases and J 9 bases; nucleotides not matched to a gene: 8. Germline V gene data show CDR1 as GTSNPN and CDR2 as SVGIG (reference sequence). This CDR3 contains 13 residues. The CDR3 reads CALRLAGGRELFF. The DNA for the CDR3 is TGTGCCTTGAGGTTAGCGGGAGGCCGGGAGCTGTTTTTT. Full variable domain (missing parts from reference TRBV30 and TRBJ2-2): SQTIHQWPATLVQPVGSPLSLECTVEGTSNPNLYWYRQAAGRGLQLLFYSVGIGQISSEVPQNLSASRPQDRQFILSSKKLLLSDSGFYLCALRLAGGRELFFGEGSRLTVL.

This sequence joins TRBV7-3 and TRBJ2-3; D is unresolved. The CDR3 length is 14 residues. The germline CDR1 and CDR2 sequences are SGHTA and FQGTGA. With 6 bases removed from V and 2 bases from J, the gap between germline ends came to 12 bases. CDR3 sequence: CASRRYGYTDTQYF. The CDR3, as DNA: TGTGCCAGCAGGAGGTACGGGTACACAGATACGCAGTATTTT.